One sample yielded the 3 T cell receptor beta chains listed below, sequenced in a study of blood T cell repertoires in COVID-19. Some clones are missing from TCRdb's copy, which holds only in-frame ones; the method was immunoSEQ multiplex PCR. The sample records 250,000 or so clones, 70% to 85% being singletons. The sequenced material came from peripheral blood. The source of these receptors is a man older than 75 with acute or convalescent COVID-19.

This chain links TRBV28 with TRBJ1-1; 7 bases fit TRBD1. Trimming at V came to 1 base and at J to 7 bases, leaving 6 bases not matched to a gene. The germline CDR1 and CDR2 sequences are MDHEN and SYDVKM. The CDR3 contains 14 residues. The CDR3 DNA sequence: TGTGCCAGCAGTTTATTTGGACAGGCAGATGAAGCTTTCTTT. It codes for CASSLFGQADEAFF.

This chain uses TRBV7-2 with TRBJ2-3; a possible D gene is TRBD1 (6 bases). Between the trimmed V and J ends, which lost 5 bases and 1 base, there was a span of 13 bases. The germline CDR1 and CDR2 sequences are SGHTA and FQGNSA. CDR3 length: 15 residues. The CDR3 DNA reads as TGTGCCAGCAGCGATAACAGGGCAGGCACAGATACGCAGTATTTT. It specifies CASSDNRAGTDTQYF.

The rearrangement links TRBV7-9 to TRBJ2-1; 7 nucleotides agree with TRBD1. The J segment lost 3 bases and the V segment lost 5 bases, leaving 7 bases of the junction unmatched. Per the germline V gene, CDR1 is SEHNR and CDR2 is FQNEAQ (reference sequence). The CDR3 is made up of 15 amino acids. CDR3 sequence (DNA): TGTGCCAGCAGCCTAATCTACAGGGGCTACAATGAGCAGTTCTTC. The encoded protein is CASSLIYRGYNEQFF.